The entry that follows covers one T cell receptor (beta chain) sequence. Its antigen is still unknown. The sample comes from a study of cytomegalovirus exposure and HLA in healthy donors. When sampled, the donors appeared nominally healthy, though they likely had unrecorded immune exposures. PCR amplification relied on 60 Vbeta primers (plus 13 Jbeta primers). Sequencing was performed with immunoSEQ multiplex PCR; in TCRdb, only in-frame clones are kept and a portion is missing. The sample lists 150,000 to 200,000 clones; roughly 83% were seen once. This CDR3 has 14 residues. Germline CDR1 MNHEY, CDR2 SVGAGI. Trimming removed 2 bases at V and 5 bases at J, with 12 bases between. Overall study results and limits: Excluded: some indistinguishable V segments such as TRBV6-2 and TRBV6-3. Investigators reported 150 to 200 TCR beta chains as tied to cytomegalovirus. In presence/absence analyses, roughly uniform sequencing depth across donors was assumed.

The source material was PBMCs. The chain employs TRBV6-5 and TRBJ1-1; D uncertain. The sequence derives from a young man in good health and CMV-seronegative. Here the CDR3 reads CASSYGGIGTEAFF. CDR3 coding DNA: TGTGCCAGCAGTTACGGAGGGATCGGGACTGAAGCTTTCTTT.